This TCR beta chain came from a study of shared clonotypes between healthy human individuals (dated by TCRdb to 2018 to 2021). Regarding the complete study: Two women and a few men aged 18 to 49 years were included in the cohort. For each donor, CD4 naive and CD4 memory were each run on three plates, CD8 naive on two plates, and CD8 memory on one plate. Blood TCR repertoires of roughly 5 healthy adults were deeply sequenced to estimate repertoire size and the extent of clonotype sharing between individuals. To increase sequencing depth and limit assay-specific biases, different laboratories used diverse techniques to prepare libraries and sequence TCR repertoires. Between about 0.94 and 8.9 billion PBMCs per donor were obtained by leukapheresis.

About this clone: The antigen this receptor binds is unknown. No base quality information exists; no much larger clone differs at one position.

The junction carries 13 bases between V and J, which are trimmed by 4 bases and 5 bases respectively. From cysteine to phenylalanine, the CDR3 is 13 amino acids long. The DNA shown is the 39-base CDR3, in frame from base 1. CDR1 and CDR2, per the germline V gene, are SGHRS and YFSETQ. Results and caveats for the whole study, not just this receptor: Clonotypes shared by all four sorted-subset donors showed higher generation probabilities than non-shared clonotypes. The genetic and exposure-history diversity represented was limited by the small number of donors. Pairwise subsampling indicated that sequencing depth was expected to affect the degree of clonotype sharing among donors. Rarefaction of sorted-subset datasets indicated incomplete sequencing despite the large sequencing depth. Estimated clonotype richness was generally larger for naive than for memory subsets. Approximately 4.8% of naive CD4, 3.5% of naive CD8, around 2.3% of memory CD4, and 0.35% to 0.4% of memory CD8 clonotypes were shared across several donors. Sampling was restricted to blood, and TCR repertoires in tissue are likely to differ from TCR repertoires in blood.

The donors were healthy, HIV-negative adults with no recently reported acute infections or vaccinations. Every donor was a Caucasian adult living in Nashville, Tennessee, USA. Magnetic negative selection was used to enrich CD4+ T cells, after which naive cells were positively selected on CD45RA and the negative fraction became the memory subset. After blood collection by leukapheresis, PBMCs were isolated using Ficoll-Histopaque density gradient centrifugation and then cryopreserved in the vapor phase of liquid nitrogen. Analytical flow cytometry was used to check the purity and quantity of each magnetically sorted T cell population. Each sorted fraction had its genomic DNA isolated and then quantified by UV absorbance on a Nanodrop 2000c. Using the deep immunoSEQ assay, TCR CDR3 regions were amplified from genomic DNA by multiplex PCR. Genomic DNA extracted from each cell subset was distributed evenly over all wells of several immunoSEQ 96-well plates, and each plate served as one replicate. For sorted subsets, roughly 200 ng of genomic DNA, equivalent to about 30,000 T cell genomes, went into each replicate PCR. Purified libraries were quantified with a Qubit 3.0 fluorometer, sized on a Bioanalyzer 2100, and re-quantified with the KAPA Library Quantification kit. Every immunoSEQ 96-well plate was sequenced on a separate single-read 150-cycle Illumina NextSeq 550 flow cell. Regarding the original processing steps: Because the immunoSEQ output included only junctional sequences and no quality scores, the filtering could not be the same as the filtering used for full-length reads. To assign V/J genes and CDR3, sequences were annotated against IMGT germline references using PyIR, a Python wrapper for IgBLAST v1.9. Reads were removed for weak V/J assignments (E-value above 1e-6), missing CDR3, stop codons, out-of-frame junctions, or ambiguous translated residues. V3J clonotypes were defined as sequences sharing an identical inferred V gene, J gene, and CDR3 amino acid sequence. The percentage overlap between two repertoires was calculated by dividing the number of shared unique clonotypes by the size of the smaller repertoire. Three approaches were used to assess repertoire richness: RTK rarefaction, the Chao1 estimator, and Recon v2.1 estimates of unobserved clonotypes. Generation probabilities for all TCRbeta clonotypes obtained by the gDNA method from several donors were computed using OLGA. The immuneACCESS repertoire file appears here via TCRdb, limited to in-frame rearrangements. These files lack a portion of the clones; in checked studies, under half of the deficit traces to unresolved V genes, and the cause of the others is not known. V, J and clone size are taken as reported in that table, and D and trimming were inferred from the DNA itself. This sample lists millions of clones; just over 90% were detected once. The biggest ten clones account for 0.13% to 0.15% of the sample.

This receptor was obtained from a man younger than 30 in good health. The sequencing sample was made of naive CD4+ T cells sorted from blood. The sample's cell subset or site, from its label and the paper: CD45RA+ positively selected. The chain is assembled from TRBV5-1 and TRBJ2-7; matching of 5 bases hints at TRBD1 as the D gene. The CDR3 reads as follows: CASSPDSFDEQYF. The nucleotides are TGCGCCAGCAGCCCCGACAGCTTTGACGAGCAGTACTTC.